This T cell receptor (beta chain) was sequenced during a study of blood T cell repertoires in COVID-19. Across the study: Collection of acute and convalescent COVID-19 samples took place in the United States, Italy and Spain.

Original data processing: Estimated nucleated cell counts came from reference gene primer amplification. Here immunoSEQ multiplex PCR was the method, and the copy in TCRdb shows in-frame clones only, minus some. For V, J and clone size, that table is used; D and trimming come from the DNA. There are over 400,000 clones in the sample; approximately 88% occur only once, and roughly 8% lies in the top ten. Seattle patients were enrolled during active infection and followed longitudinally. The germline V gene has CDR1 SQVTM and CDR2 ANQGSEA. The junction had 10 bases not matched to a gene; V was cut back by 7 bases and J by 8 bases. CDR3 size: 14 residues.

The chain employs TRBV29-1 and TRBJ1-4; 10 bases align to TRBD1. Sequencing used peripheral blood. The source of this sequence is a woman aged 45-59 years with COVID-19, enrolled during active disease. CDR3 DNA: TGCAGCGCCCGGGGGGGACAGGGGATGGAAAAACTGTTTTTT. It yields the protein CSARGGQGMEKLFF.